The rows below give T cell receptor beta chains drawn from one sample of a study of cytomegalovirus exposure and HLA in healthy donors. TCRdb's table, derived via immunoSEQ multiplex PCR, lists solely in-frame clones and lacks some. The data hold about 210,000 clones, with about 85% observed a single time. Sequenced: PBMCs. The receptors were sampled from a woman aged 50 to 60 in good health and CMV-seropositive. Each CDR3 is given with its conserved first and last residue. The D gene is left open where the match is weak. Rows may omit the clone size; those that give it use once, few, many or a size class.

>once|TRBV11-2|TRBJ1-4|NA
TGTGCCAGCAGCTCACACCTCCAGGGTTCTTTTGCTAATGAAAAACTGTTTTTT
CASSSHLQGSFANEKLFF
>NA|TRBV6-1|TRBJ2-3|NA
TGTGCCAGCAGTGAACAGAGACTACCCACAGATACGCAGTATTTT
CASSEQRLPTDTQYF
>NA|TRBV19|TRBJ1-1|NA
TGTGCCAGTAGGTCGCATAGGAACACTGAAGCTTTCTTT
CASRSHRNTEAFF
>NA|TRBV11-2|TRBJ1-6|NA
TGTGCCAGCAAAAACAGATCCTCCTATAATTCACCCCTCCACTTT
CASKNRSSYNSPLHF
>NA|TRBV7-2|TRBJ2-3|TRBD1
TGTGCCAGCAGCGCCGGGACAGTCACAGATACGCAGTATTTT
CASSAGTVTDTQYF
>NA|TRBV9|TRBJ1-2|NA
TGTGCCAGCACGCGGGGAACAAACTATGGCTACACCTTC
CASTRGTNYGYTF
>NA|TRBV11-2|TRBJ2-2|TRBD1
TGTGCCAGCAGCTTAAGGGGACAGGGGGCGCGGGAGCTGTTTTTT
CASSLRGQGARELFF
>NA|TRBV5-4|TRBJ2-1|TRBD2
TGTGCCAGCAGCGGGGGGAGGGAATACTACAATGAGCAGTTCTTC
CASSGGREYYNEQFF
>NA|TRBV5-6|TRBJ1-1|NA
TGTGCCAGCAGCCCGCAGGGGCACCTCTTTGAAGCTTTCTTT
CASSPQGHLFEAFF
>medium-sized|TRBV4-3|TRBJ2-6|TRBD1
TGCGCCAGCAGCCAAGAGACAGGGGCTGGGGCCAACGTCCTGACTTTC
CASSQETGAGANVLTF
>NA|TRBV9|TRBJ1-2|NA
TGTGCCAGCAGCACCCGGACAGCCTACACCTTC
CASSTRTAYTF
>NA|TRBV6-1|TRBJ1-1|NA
TGTGCCATCCCACCCCCAGCGACGAACACTGAAGCTTTCTTT
CAIPPPATNTEAFF
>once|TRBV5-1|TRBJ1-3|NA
TGCGCCAGCAGCTCGCCGGGGGTGGGGAACACCATATATTTT
CASSSPGVGNTIYF
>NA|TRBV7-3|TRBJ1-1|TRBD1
TGTGCCAGCAGCTTGCGTAAGGACAGGTATACTGAAGCTTTCTTT
CASSLRKDRYTEAFF
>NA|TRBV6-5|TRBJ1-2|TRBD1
TGTGCCAGCAGCCCTACTGACAGGGGAGGCTATGGCTACACCTTC
CASSPTDRGGYGYTF
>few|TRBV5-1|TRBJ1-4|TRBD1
TGCGCCAGCAGCTTGGGACCCCAGGGACAGGGTGAAAAACTGTTTTTT
CASSLGPQGQGEKLFF
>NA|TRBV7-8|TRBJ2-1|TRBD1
TGTGCCAGCAGCTTTAGGTCCCGTACAGGGGGCTCCTACAATGAGCAGTTCTTC
CASSFRSRTGGSYNEQFF
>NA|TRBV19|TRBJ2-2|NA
TGTGCCAGTAGTGGGGGGACAGCCTTCACCGGGGAGCTGTTTTTT
CASSGGTAFTGELFF
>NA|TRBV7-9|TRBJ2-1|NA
TGTGCCAGCAGCCAAGGGAGCAATGAGCAGTTCTTC
CASSQGSNEQFF
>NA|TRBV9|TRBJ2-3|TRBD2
TGTGCCAGCAGCGTACAAACCGGGACTAGCGGTTACACAGATACGCAGTATTTT
CASSVQTGTSGYTDTQYF
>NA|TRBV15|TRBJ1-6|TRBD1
TGTGCCACCAGCAGCTGGGACAGGGGTCCCTATAATTCACCCCTCCACTTT
CATSSWDRGPYNSPLHF
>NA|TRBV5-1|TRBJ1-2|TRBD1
TGCGCCAGCAGGTTCGGGACAGGGGATGGCTACACCTTC
CASRFGTGDGYTF
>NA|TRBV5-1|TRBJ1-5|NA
TGCGCCAGCTCACGGGTAGGCGGCAATCAGCCCCAGCATTTT
CASSRVGGNQPQHF
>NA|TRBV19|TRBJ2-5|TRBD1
TGTGCCAGTAGGGACAGGGGGCAAGAGACCCAGTACTTC
CASRDRGQETQYF
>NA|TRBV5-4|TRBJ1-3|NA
TGTGCCAGCAGCATTTCCGGGAGCTCTGGAAACACCATATATTTT
CASSISGSSGNTIYF
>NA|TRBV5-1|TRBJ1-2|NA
TGCGCCAGCAGCTTGGATTTCAGGGGTTGGGGCTACACCTTC
CASSLDFRGWGYTF
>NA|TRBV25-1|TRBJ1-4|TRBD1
TGTGCCAGCAGTGAAACAGGGGGCCGAGATGAAAAACTGTTTTTT
CASSETGGRDEKLFF
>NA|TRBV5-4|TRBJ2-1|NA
TGTGCCAGCTCTATAATAGGTGAGGGGCGGGAAGAGCAGTTCTTC
CASSIIGEGREEQFF
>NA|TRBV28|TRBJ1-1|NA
TGTGCCAGCAGTTGGGCCACCCGGCAGGCTGAAGCTTTCTTT
CASSWATRQAEAFF
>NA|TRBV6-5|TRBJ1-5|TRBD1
TGTGCCAGCAGTCGGGGACAGCTCAATCAGCCCCAGCATTTT
CASSRGQLNQPQHF
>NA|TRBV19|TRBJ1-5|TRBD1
TGTGCCAGTAGTATTAGGGGACAGAGTAGAAATCAGCCCCAGCATTTT
CASSIRGQSRNQPQHF
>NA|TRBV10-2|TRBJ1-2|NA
TGCGCCAGCAGTGAGCTCGGCGGGGGTGGCTACACCTTC
CASSELGGGGYTF
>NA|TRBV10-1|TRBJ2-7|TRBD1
TGCGCCAGCAGTCCTAGCACGCAGGGGGCGGCCTACGAGCAGTACTTC
CASSPSTQGAAYEQYF
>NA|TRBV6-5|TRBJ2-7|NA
TGTGCCAGCAGTTGGGCGAGATCCTACGAGCAGTACTTC
CASSWARSYEQYF
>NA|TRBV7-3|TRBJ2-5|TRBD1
TGTGCCAGCAGCCTGGGACAGAGGAGCGCGACCCAGTACTTC
CASSLGQRSATQYF
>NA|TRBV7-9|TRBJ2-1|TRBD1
TGTGCCAGCAGGAAACAGGGGAATGAGCAGTTCTTC
CASRKQGNEQFF
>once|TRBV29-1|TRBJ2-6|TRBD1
TGCAGCGCCGGACAGGGGGCGCCAGGGGCCAACGTCCTGACTTTC
CSAGQGAPGANVLTF
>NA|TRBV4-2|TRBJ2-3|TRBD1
TGTGCCAGCAGCAAAGGGACAGGGGGCGCAGATACGCAGTATTTT
CASSKGTGGADTQYF
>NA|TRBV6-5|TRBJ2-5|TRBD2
TGTGCCAGCAGTTCGGGACTAGCGGGCCAAGAGACCCAGTACTTC
CASSSGLAGQETQYF
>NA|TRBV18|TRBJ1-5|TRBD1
TGTGCCAGCTCACCCTTCGGGACAGTCAGCAATCAGCCCCAGCATTTT
CASSPFGTVSNQPQHF
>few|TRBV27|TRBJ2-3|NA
TGTGCCAGCTCCCTTGCGTTAGGACTCTCCCGGGTGTTT
CASSLALGLSRVF
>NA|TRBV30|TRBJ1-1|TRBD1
TGTGCCTGGAGGACCGGGACAGTGAACACTGAAGCTTTCTTT
CAWRTGTVNTEAFF
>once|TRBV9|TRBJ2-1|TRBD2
TGTGCCAGCAGTCTAGCGGGCTTTAACAATGAGCAGTTCTTC
CASSLAGFNNEQFF
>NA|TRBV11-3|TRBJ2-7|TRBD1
TGTGCCAGCAGCCCCGGGACAGGGGGCGGCGTGCAGTACTTC
CASSPGTGGGVQYF
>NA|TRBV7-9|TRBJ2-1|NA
TGTGCCAGCAGCTCGAGAAGGACGGACTGGAATGAGCAGTTCTTC
CASSSRRTDWNEQFF
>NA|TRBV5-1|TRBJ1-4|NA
TGCGCCAGCAGCGTCTCTGCGGGGGGCAGGGAAAAACTGTTTTTT
CASSVSAGGREKLFF
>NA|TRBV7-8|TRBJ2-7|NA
TGTGCCAGCAGCTTAGGGGGGCCAGGGTGGTACGAGCAGTACTTC
CASSLGGPGWYEQYF
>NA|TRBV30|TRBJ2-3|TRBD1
TGTGCCTGGAGTGGACAGGGCATTACAGATACGCAGTATTTT
CAWSGQGITDTQYF
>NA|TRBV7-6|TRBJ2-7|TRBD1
TGTGCCAGCACCTTACGGGGTGGAGACAGGGGTGACCGGTACTTC
CASTLRGGDRGDRYF
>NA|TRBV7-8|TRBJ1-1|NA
TGTGCCAGCAGCTTAGTTTTTGACAAGAACACTGAAGCTTTCTTT
CASSLVFDKNTEAFF
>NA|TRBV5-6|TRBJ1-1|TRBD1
TGTGCCAGTAGCCCTCCGACGAGGGGGCTAAGTGAAGCTTTCTTT
CASSPPTRGLSEAFF
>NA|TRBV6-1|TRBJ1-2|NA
TGTGCCAGCAGTGAAGCTGAACTTTCGGGCTACACCTTC
CASSEAELSGYTF
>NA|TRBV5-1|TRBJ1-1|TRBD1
TGCGCCAGCAGATGGGGACAGGGAAGCACTGAAGCTTTCTTT
CASRWGQGSTEAFF
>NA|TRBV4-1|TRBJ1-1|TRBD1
TGCGCCAGCAGCCAACCCGTGGGGACAGGGGGCGTGGACACTGAAGCTTTCTTT
CASSQPVGTGGVDTEAFF
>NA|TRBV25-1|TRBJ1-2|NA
TGTGCCAGCAGTGAAAGGAGGAGAATGAGCGGCTACACCTTC
CASSERRRMSGYTF
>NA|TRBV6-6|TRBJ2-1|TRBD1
TGTGCCAGCAGTTACCTTTCGACAGGGGCTGATGAGCAGTTCTTC
CASSYLSTGADEQFF
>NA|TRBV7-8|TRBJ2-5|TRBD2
TGTGCCAGCAGCCGACCGAGCGGGGGAGAGACCCAGTACTTC
CASSRPSGGETQYF
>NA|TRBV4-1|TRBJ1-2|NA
TGCGCCAGCAGCCAAGATCGAGGCAGGGAACATGGCTACACCTTC
CASSQDRGREHGYTF